One sample yielded the 22 T cell receptor beta chains listed below, sequenced in a study of shared clonotypes between healthy human individuals. Here immunoSEQ multiplex PCR was the method, and the copy in TCRdb shows in-frame clones only, minus some. Here the sample spans some 2,500,000 clones, approximately 90% being singletons. The sequencing input was naive CD4+ T cells from PBMCs. The sample's subset: CD45RA+ positively selected. These receptors all stem from a man between 18 and 35 years old in good health. Some clones in this sample may be carry-over from other donors' samples.

V is TRBV7-9 and J is TRBJ2-1; TRBD1 aligns across 9 bases. The V and J ends lost 6 bases and 4 bases, in that order; junction bases with no gene match: 10. The CDR3 sequence is 16 residues long. The germline gives CDR1 SEHNR, CDR2 FQNEAQ (reference sequence). For the CDR3, the DNA is TGTGCCAGCAGATACGGCTGGACAGGGGTATACAATGAGCAGTTCTTC. Translation gives CASRYGWTGVYNEQFF.

The J gene is TRBJ2-4, the V gene TRBV28; weak D call: TRBD2 (5 bases). This CDR3 contains 15 residues. V was cut by 7 bases and J by 4 bases, with 17 bases left in between. Per the germline V gene, CDR1 is MDHEN and CDR2 is SYDVKM. CDR3 loop: CASTTPRSGKNIQYF. The CDR3 DNA sequence: TGTGCCAGCACTACCCCGCGCAGCGGAAAAAACATTCAGTACTTC.

The chain couples TRBV9 to TRBJ2-1; 10 bases fit TRBD1. V dropped 4 bases and J dropped 0; count of bases not matched to a gene: 19. This CDR3 region has 21 residues. Germline V gene lookup returns CDR1 SGDLS and CDR2 YYNGEE. Here the CDR3 DNA reads TGTGCCAGCAGCCCCCACACAACCGGGACAGGGGCGCTGAGCTCCTACAATGAGCAGTTCTTC. Translation: CASSPHTTGTGALSSYNEQFF.

The rearrangement links TRBV28 to TRBJ1-5; 9 positions match TRBD1. This CDR3 contains 15 residues. Unmatched junction bases numbered 9, after V lost 8 bases and J lost 4 bases. The germline gives CDR1 MDHEN, CDR2 SYDVKM. CDR3 DNA: TGTGCCAGCGGATCCGGGGGGACAGGGAATCAGCCCCAGCATTTT. This gives the protein CASGSGGTGNQPQHF.

This clone was counted a single time. Other DNA sequences in the sample encode the same CDR3. The V call is TRBV2, the J call TRBJ2-3, with a tentative D call TRBD2 (5 bases). The CDR3 runs 15 residues. V was cut by 2 bases and J by 0 bases, with 9 bases left in between. Germline lookup yields CDR1 SNHLY and CDR2 FYNNEI. CDR3 loop: CASSESPGSTDTQYF. CDR3 nucleotide sequence: TGTGCCAGCAGTGAAAGTCCGGGGAGCACAGATACGCAGTATTTT.

The rearrangement joins TRBV7-3 to TRBJ2-1; 11 nucleotides agree with TRBD2. This CDR3 spans 16 amino acids. From germline, CDR1 is SGHTA and CDR2 FQGTGA. The V gene end was trimmed by 5 bases and the J gene end by 5 bases; junction bases not matched to a gene: 8. CDR3 protein: CASSHSGTSGHNEQFF. The CDR3 nucleotides are TGTGCCAGCAGCCATTCCGGGACTAGCGGCCACAATGAGCAGTTCTTC.

The J gene is TRBJ2-5, the V gene TRBV4-1; no reliable D call. V lost 4 bases to trimming and J lost 3 bases, with 24 bases between them. CDR1 and CDR2 (germline): MGHRA, YSYEKL. The length of the CDR3 is 18 residues. The CDR3 is CASSRLSGPTNWEETQYF. CDR3 DNA: TGCGCCAGCAGCCGTTTATCGGGCCCCACTAATTGGGAAGAGACCCAGTACTTC.

The V gene is TRBV5-4, the J gene TRBJ2-1, with a weak D call TRBD2 (6 bases). The CDR3 totals 16 residues. Germline V gene sequence: CDR1 SGHNT, CDR2 YYREEE (reference sequence). The ends were cut back, 7 bases at V and 0 bases at J, with 17 bases in the middle. This CDR3 reads CASHGVGGVSYNEQFF. For the CDR3, the DNA is TGTGCCAGCCACGGCGTCGGGGGTGTCTCCTACAATGAGCAGTTCTTC. Full variable domain (rest looked up from reference TRBV5-4 and TRBJ2-1): ETGVTQSPTHLIKTRGQQVTLRCSSQSGHNTVSWYQQALGQGPQFIFQYYREEENGRGNFPPRFSGLQFPNYSSELNVNALELDDSALYLCASHGVGGVSYNEQFFGPGTRLTVL.

The chain is built from TRBV11-2 and TRBJ2-7; TRBD1 agrees at 10 bases. Germline V gene lookup returns CDR1 SGHAT and CDR2 FQNNGV. J was trimmed by 0 bases and V by 1 base; bases with no gene match: 6. CDR3 length equals 17 residues. CDR3 amino acids: CASSLVRQGAGSYEQYF. The CDR3 nucleotides are TGTGCCAGCAGCTTAGTAAGACAGGGGGCGGGCTCCTACGAGCAGTACTTC.

The chain carries TRBV11-2 and TRBJ1-1; D gene ambiguous. The V and J ends lost 6 bases and 1 base respectively, with 9 bases between them. Germline CDR1 reads SGHAT; CDR2 reads FQNNGV. The CDR3 has 13 amino acids. CDR3 in amino acids: CASRPAWNTEAFF. The CDR3, as DNA: TGTGCCAGCAGACCTGCCTGGAACACTGAAGCTTTCTTT.

V and J are TRBV10-3 and TRBJ1-1, with TRBD1 matching over 11 bases. V shed 4 bases, J shed 4 bases, and the junction held 5 bases outside the gene matches. Germline-derived CDR1 and CDR2 are ENHRY and SYGVKD. There are 15 residues in the CDR3. The CDR3 DNA reads as TGTGCCATCAGTGGTAGGACAGGGGGCTTCACTGAAGCTTTCTTT. As protein: CAISGRTGGFTEAFF.

The rearrangement links TRBV28 to TRBJ2-3; no reliable D call. V lost 7 bases to trimming and J lost 2 bases, with 10 bases between them. The CDR3 is 13 residues long. Germline values: CDR1 MDHEN, CDR2 SYDVKM. The CDR3 here is CASKGSYTDTQYF. CDR3 sequence (DNA): TGTGCCAGCAAGGGCTCTTACACAGATACGCAGTATTTT.

CDR3 in DNA: TGTGCCAGCAGTACACTAGCGGGAGGAGGCGAGACCCAGTACTTC. Translation gives CASSTLAGGGETQYF. The chain employs TRBV5-8 and TRBJ2-5; 12 bases align to TRBD2. J lost 5 bases, V lost 5 bases, and 7 bases had no gene match. CDR3 size: 15 residues. Germline CDR1 and CDR2: SGHTS and YDEGEE. Variable domain in full (rest from reference TRBV5-8 and TRBJ2-5): EAGVTQSPTHLIKTRGQQATLRCSPISGHTSVYWYQQALGLGLQFLLWYDEGEERNRGNFPPRFSGRQFPNYSSELNVNALELEDSALYLCASSTLAGGGETQYFGPGTRLLVL.

The DNA of the CDR3 is TGTGCCAGCTCACTAGCGGGAGGGGGAGATACGCAGTATTTT. Protein sequence: CASSLAGGGDTQYF. This rearrangement joins TRBV2 to TRBJ2-3; 13 nucleotides align to TRBD2. The CDR3 is 14 amino acids. Trimming cost V 8 bases and J 5 bases; bases outside gene matches: 4. The V gene's germline CDR1 is SNHLY and CDR2 FYNNEI.

V is TRBV27 and J is TRBJ2-2, with TRBD1 identical over 8 bases. The CDR3 runs to 18 residues. J lost 4 bases, V lost 2 bases, and 12 bases had no gene match. The germline V gene encodes CDR1 MNHEY and CDR2 SMNVEV (reference sequence). CDR3 region: CASSLRVLQGGPTGELFF. DNA for the CDR3: TGTGCCAGCAGTTTAAGGGTCCTACAGGGGGGTCCCACCGGGGAGCTGTTTTTT.

The chain is built from TRBV5-1 and TRBJ2-7; either TRBD1 or TRBD2 may fit D (5 bases each). Germline assignment: CDR1 SGHRS and CDR2 YFSETQ. The CDR3 totals 14 residues. V lost 4 bases and J lost 2, with 13 bases in between. This CDR3 is CASSGTEPPYEQYF. In DNA form, the CDR3 reads TGCGCCAGCAGCGGGACGGAGCCCCCCTACGAGCAGTACTTC.

This clone was found once. The chain combines TRBV5-6 with TRBJ2-5; no clear D gene. Trimming stripped 3 bases from V and 5 bases from J, with 8 bases between. The CDR3 runs 12 residues. Germline V lookup: CDR1 SGHDT, CDR2 YYEEEE. The CDR3 sequence is CASSWVGETQYF. As DNA, the CDR3 is TGTGCCAGCAGCTGGGTCGGGGAGACCCAGTACTTC.

The chain combines TRBV7-2 with TRBJ2-7; the D gene is possibly TRBD1 (6 bases). Trimming shortened V by 5 bases and J by 1 base, and 12 bases separated the two germline ends. This CDR3 spans 14 amino acids. From germline, CDR1 is SGHTA and CDR2 FQGNSA. The DNA for the CDR3 is TGTGCCAGCAGCACAATGACAGGATCCTACGAGCAGTACTTC. Residues: CASSTMTGSYEQYF.

This clone came up once. V is TRBV27 and J is TRBJ1-5, with 8 bases aligning to TRBD1. Trimming removed 5 bases from V and 2 bases from J; junction bases left unmatched: 11. Germline-derived CDR1 and CDR2 are MNHEY and SMNVEV (reference sequence). The CDR3 covers 17 residues. In nucleotides, the CDR3 is TGTGCCAGCAGTCCACGGACAGGGAACGGAGGCAATCAGCCCCAGCATTTT. Translating it yields CASSPRTGNGGNQPQHF.

V usage is TRBV7-8 and J usage is TRBJ2-5; tentatively, D is TRBD2 (6 bases). The CDR3 covers 15 residues. Germline V gene lookup returns CDR1 SGHVS and CDR2 FQNEAQ. V lost 4 bases to trimming and J lost 3 bases, with 15 bases between them. The CDR3 DNA reads TGTGCCAGCAGCTCTCGGAGGGCGGGAAAAGAGACCCAGTACTTC. Residues: CASSSRRAGKETQYF.

The chain links TRBV28 to TRBJ2-7, with D tentatively TRBD2 (6 bases). The CDR3 has 13 amino acids. The germline V and J ends were trimmed by 5 bases and 2 bases, with 10 bases remaining between them. Germline CDR1 and CDR2: MDHEN and SYDVKM. Written as DNA, the CDR3 is TGTGCCAGCAGTACGGACTATCCCTACGAGCAGTACTTC. As protein: CASSTDYPYEQYF.

The chain links TRBV9 to TRBJ2-6, with D unclear. This CDR3 has 22 amino acids. The germline V gene has CDR1 SGDLS and CDR2 YYNGEE. Trimming took 2 bases from V and 2 from J, leaving 29 bases between them. CDR3 nucleotides: TGTGCCAGCAGCGTCCCGGGTCACTCCGGCTATAGCTCAGTTGCTGGGGCCAACGTCCTGACTTTC. Protein sequence: CASSVPGHSGYSSVAGANVLTF.